This TCR beta chain was found in a study of shared clonotypes between healthy human individuals. This clone was found once. Original processing methods: ImmunoSEQ supplied junction-only sequences lacking quality scores, so filtering was different. Only in-frame clones appear in the TCRdb table, and some are missing; sequencing was by immunoSEQ multiplex PCR. Clonal size and the V and J genes are those of that table, whereas D and trimming came from the DNA. The sample includes around 1.4 million clones, 98% of them seen just once. The CDR3 is 15 amino acids. The V end was cut by 6 bases, the J end by 0 bases, with 12 bases between. The germline V gene encodes CDR1 KGHSH and CDR2 LQKENI.

The chain carries TRBV18 and TRBJ2-4, with no clear D. The TCR sequence derives from a man younger than 40 in good health. The sample taken for sequencing was naive CD4+ T cells sorted from blood. Subset described: CD45RA+ positively selected. In DNA form, the CDR3 reads TGTGCCAGCTCCGGGTGGGGATTAGCCAAAAACATTCAGTACTTC. It encodes CASSGWGLAKNIQYF.